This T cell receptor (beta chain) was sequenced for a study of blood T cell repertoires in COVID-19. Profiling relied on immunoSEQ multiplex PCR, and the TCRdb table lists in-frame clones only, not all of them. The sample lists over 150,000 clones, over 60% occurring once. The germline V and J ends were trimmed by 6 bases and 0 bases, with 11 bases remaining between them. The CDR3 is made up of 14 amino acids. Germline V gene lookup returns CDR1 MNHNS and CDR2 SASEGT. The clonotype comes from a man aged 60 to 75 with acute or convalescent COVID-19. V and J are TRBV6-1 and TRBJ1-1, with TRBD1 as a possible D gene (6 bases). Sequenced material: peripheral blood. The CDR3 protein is CASSVGQLNTEAFF. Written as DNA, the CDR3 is TGTGCCAGCAGCGTCGGACAGCTGAACACTGAAGCTTTCTTT.